The present TCR beta chain was sequenced within a study of blood T cell repertoires in COVID-19. Study-level background: Material from acute and convalescent COVID-19 was sourced from the United States, Italy and Spain. The analysed material was cDNA or gDNA that came from T cells, B-cell-depleted T cells, or PBMCs.

Per the study methods: Cell counts per sample came from amplifying reference gene primers. Using immunoSEQ multiplex PCR, the repertoire was profiled, and TCRdb retains in-frame clones only, with some absent. The DNA gave D and trimming, while V, J and clone size come from that table. The repertoire holds under 250,000 clones, with around 80% as singletons. The germline gives CDR1 MNHNS, CDR2 SASEGT. V gave up 4 bases and J gave up 0 bases, with 19 bases separating them. The CDR3 has 18 residues. The rearrangement uses TRBV6-1 and TRBJ1-5; D ambiguous. The specimen was peripheral blood. This receptor was obtained from a human donor in a cohort sampled during active COVID-19. This CDR3 reads CASSVKMVGVVSNQPQHF. The CDR3 DNA reads TGTGCCAGCAGTGTCAAAATGGTCGGTGTTGTTAGCAATCAGCCCCAGCATTTT.